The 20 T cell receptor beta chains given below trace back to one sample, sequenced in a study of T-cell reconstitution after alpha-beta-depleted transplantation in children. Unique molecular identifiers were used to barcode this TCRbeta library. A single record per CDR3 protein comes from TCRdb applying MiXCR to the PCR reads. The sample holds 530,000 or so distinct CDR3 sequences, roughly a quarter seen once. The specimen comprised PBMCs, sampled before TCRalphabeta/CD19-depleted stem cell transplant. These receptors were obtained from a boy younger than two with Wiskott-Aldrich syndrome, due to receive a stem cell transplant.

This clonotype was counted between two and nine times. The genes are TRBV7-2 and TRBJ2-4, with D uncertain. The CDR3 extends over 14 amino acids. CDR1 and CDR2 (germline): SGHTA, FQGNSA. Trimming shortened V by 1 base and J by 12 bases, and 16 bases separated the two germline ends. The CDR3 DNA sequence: TGTGCCAGCAGCTTAGACGGCCTGTTAAGCCCTCAGTACTTC. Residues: CASSLDGLLSPQYF.

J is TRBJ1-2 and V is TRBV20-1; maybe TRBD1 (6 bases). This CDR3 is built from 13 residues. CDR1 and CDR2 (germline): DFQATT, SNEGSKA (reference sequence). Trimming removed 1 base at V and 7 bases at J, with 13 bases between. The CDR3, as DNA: TGCAGTGCTAGAGTCACAGGGACGGGTGGCTACACCTTC. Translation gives CSARVTGTGGYTF.

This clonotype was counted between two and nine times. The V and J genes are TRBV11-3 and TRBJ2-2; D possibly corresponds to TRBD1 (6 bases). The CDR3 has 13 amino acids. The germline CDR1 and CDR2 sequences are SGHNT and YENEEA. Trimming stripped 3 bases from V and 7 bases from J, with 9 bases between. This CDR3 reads CASSLGTNGELFF. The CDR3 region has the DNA TGTGCCAGCAGCTTGGGGACAAACGGGGAGCTGTTTTTT. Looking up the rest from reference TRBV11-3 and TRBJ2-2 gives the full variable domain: EAGVVQSPRYKIIEKKQPVAFWCNPISGHNTLYWYLQNLGQGPELLIRYENEEAVDDSQLPKDRFSAERLKGVDSTLKIQPAELGDSAVYLCASSLGTNGELFFGEGSRLTVL.

Written as DNA, the CDR3 is TGTGCCAGCAGTGTCTCGGTTGGCGGGACCGCCTACAATGAGCAGTTCTTC. Its translation: CASSVSVGGTAYNEQFF. The rearrangement joins TRBV25-1 to TRBJ2-1, with D tentatively TRBD2 (6 bases). The CDR3 has 17 residues. Germline assignment: CDR1 MGHDK and CDR2 SYGVNS. Between the trimmed V and J ends, which lost 4 bases and 2 bases, there was a span of 18 bases.

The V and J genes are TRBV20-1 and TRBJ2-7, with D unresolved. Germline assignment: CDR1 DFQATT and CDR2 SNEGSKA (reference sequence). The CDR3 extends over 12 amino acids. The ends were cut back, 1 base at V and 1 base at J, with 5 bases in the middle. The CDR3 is CSARGVSYEQYF. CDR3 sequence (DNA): TGCAGTGCTAGAGGGGTTTCCTACGAGCAGTACTTC.

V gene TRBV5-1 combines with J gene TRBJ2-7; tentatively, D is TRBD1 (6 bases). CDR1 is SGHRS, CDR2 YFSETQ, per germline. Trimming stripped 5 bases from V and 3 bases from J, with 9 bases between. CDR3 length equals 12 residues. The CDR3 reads CASRTDSYEQYF. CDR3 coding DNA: TGCGCCAGCAGGACGGACAGCTACGAGCAGTACTTC.

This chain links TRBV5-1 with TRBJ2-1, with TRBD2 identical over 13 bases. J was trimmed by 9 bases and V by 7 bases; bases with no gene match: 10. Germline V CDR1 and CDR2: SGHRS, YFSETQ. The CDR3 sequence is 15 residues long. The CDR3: CASYPGLAGKGEQFF. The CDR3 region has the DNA TGCGCCAGCTACCCGGGACTAGCGGGAAAGGGTGAGCAGTTCTTC. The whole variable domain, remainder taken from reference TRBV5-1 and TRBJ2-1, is KAGVTQTPRYLIKTRGQQVTLSCSPISGHRSVSWYQQTPGQGLQFLFEYFSETQRNKGNFPGRFSGRQFSNSRSEMNVSTLELGDSALYLCASYPGLAGKGEQFFGPGTRLTVL.

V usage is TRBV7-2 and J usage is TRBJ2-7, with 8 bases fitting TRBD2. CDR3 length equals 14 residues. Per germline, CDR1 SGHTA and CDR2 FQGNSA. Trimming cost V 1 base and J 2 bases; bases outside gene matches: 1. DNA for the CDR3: TGTGCCAGCAGCTTAGATAGCGGGACCTACGAGCAGTACTTC. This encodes CASSLDSGTYEQYF.

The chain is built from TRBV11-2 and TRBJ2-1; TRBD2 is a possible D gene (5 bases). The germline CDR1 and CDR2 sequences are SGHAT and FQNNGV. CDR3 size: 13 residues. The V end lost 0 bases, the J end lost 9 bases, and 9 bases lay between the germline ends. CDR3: CASSLDAGVEQFF. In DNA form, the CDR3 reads TGTGCCAGCAGCTTAGATGCCGGGGTTGAGCAGTTCTTC.

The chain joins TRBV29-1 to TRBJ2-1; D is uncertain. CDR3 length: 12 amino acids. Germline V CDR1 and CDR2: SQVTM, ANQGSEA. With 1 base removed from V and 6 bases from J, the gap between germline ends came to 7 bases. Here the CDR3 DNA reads TGCAGCGTTGAAGTCCAGACCAATGAGCAGTTCTTC. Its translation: CSVEVQTNEQFF.

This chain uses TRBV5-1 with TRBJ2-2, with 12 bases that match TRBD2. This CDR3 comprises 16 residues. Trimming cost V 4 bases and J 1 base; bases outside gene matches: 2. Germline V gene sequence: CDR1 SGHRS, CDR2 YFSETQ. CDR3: CASSRLAGENTGELFF. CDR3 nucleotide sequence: TGCGCCAGCAGCAGACTAGCGGGAGAGAACACCGGGGAGCTGTTTTTT.

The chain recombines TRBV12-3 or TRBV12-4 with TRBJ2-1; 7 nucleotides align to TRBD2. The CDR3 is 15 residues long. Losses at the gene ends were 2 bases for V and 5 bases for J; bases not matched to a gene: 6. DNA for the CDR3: TGTGCCAGCAGTTTAATAACTAGCGCGAACAATGAGCAGTTCTTC. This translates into CASSLITSANNEQFF.

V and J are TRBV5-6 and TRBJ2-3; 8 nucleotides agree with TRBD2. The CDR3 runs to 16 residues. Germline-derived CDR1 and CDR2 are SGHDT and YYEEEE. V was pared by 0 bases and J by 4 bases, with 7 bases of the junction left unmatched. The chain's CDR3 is CASSLGSGSLADTQYF. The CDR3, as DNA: TGTGCCAGCAGCTTGGGGAGCGGGAGCCTCGCAGATACGCAGTATTTT.

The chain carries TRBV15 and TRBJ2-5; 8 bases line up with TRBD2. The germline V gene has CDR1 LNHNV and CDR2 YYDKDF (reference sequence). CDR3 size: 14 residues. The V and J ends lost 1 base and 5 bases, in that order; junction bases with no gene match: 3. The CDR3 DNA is TGTGCCACCAGCAGAGGACTAGCGTCGGAGACCCAGTACTTC. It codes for CATSRGLASETQYF.

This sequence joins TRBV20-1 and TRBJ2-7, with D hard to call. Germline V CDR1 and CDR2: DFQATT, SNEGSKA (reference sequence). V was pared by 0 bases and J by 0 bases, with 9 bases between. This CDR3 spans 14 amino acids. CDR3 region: CSARDVRVSYEQYF. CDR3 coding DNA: TGCAGTGCTAGAGATGTCCGCGTCTCCTACGAGCAGTACTTC.

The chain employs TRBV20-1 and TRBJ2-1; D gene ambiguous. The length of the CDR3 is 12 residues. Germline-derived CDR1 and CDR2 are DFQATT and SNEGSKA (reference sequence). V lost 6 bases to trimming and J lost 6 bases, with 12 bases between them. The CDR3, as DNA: TGCAGTGCCAATCGAAATGGCAATGAGCAGTTCTTC. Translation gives CSANRNGNEQFF.

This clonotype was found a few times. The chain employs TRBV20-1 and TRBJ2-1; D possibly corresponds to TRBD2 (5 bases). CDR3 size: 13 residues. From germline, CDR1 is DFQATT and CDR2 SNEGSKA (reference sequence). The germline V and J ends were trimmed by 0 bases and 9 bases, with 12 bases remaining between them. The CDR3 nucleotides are TGCAGTGCTAGAGATCCCCTAGCCAGTGAGCAGTTCTTC. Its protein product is CSARDPLASEQFF.

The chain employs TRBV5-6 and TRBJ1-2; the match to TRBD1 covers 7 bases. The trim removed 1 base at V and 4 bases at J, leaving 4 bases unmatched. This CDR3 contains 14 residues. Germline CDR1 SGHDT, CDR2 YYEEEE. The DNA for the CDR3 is TGTGCCAGCAGCTTGAGGGGGCCCGTCTATGGCTACACCTTC. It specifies CASSLRGPVYGYTF.

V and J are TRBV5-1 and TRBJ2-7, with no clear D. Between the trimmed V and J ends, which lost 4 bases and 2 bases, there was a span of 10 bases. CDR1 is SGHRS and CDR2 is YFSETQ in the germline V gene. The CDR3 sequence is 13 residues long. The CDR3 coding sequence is TGCGCCAGCAGCACGCGCCCCCCCTACGAGCAGTACTTC. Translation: CASSTRPPYEQYF.

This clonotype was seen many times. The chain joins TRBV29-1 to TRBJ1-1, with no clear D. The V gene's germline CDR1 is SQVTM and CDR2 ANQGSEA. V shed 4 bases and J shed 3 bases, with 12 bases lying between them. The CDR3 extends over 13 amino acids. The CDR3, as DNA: TGCAGCGTTGTCCACAGAGGGTACACTGAAGCTTTCTTT. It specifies CSVVHRGYTEAFF.